The 10 T cell receptor beta chains given below trace back to one sample, sequenced in a study of OX40 agonist ivuxolimab in advanced cancers. Only in-frame clones appear in the TCRdb table, and some are missing; sequencing was by immunoSEQ multiplex PCR. The sample yields more than 9,000 clones, roughly nine tenths seen once. The specimen comprised CD4+ or CD8+ T cells sorted from blood, sampled in a trial of the OX40 agonist ivuxolimab. The receptor source for this set is an adult with an advanced solid tumor such as melanoma, head and neck, liver or kidney cancer.

The CDR3 nucleotides read TGCAGTGCCTTGGGAGTGTACACCTTC. Translation gives CSALGVYTF. The V gene is TRBV20-1, the J gene TRBJ1-2; unclear D gene. The CDR3 spans 9 residues. The germline V and J ends were trimmed by 6 bases and 11 bases, with 10 bases remaining between them. Looked up from germline, CDR1 is DFQATT and CDR2 is SNEGSKA (reference sequence).

The chain links TRBV6-1 to TRBJ2-7, with D possibly TRBD1 on 6 matching bases. Germline CDR1 reads MNHNS; CDR2 reads SASEGT. This CDR3 comprises 15 residues. The V end lost 10 bases, the J end lost 0 bases, and 19 bases lay between the germline ends. This CDR3 reads CAIRVVDRYSYEQYF. The CDR3 nucleotides are TGTGCCATAAGGGTGGTCGACAGGTACTCCTACGAGCAGTACTTC.

The rearrangement links TRBV5-4 to TRBJ2-5; 9 bases map to TRBD1. Unmatched junction bases numbered 4, after V lost 0 bases and J lost 4 bases. CDR1 and CDR2 (germline): SGHNT, YYREEE (reference sequence). The CDR3 length is 15 residues. CDR3 sequence reads: CASSLDADRGETQYF. Written as DNA, the CDR3 is TGTGCCAGCAGCTTGGACGCGGACAGGGGAGAGACCCAGTACTTC.

The genes are TRBV9 and TRBJ2-1, with TRBD2 as a possible D gene (6 bases). The germline CDR1 and CDR2 sequences are SGDLS and YYNGEE. Trimming shortened V by 3 bases and J by 1 base, and 17 bases separated the two germline ends. This CDR3 is 17 amino acids long. The CDR3 is CASSAWDFASSYNEQFF. The CDR3 DNA reads as TGTGCCAGCAGCGCCTGGGACTTTGCCTCTTCCTACAATGAGCAGTTCTTC.

The sample holds one count of this clone. The J gene is TRBJ2-2, the V gene TRBV10-2; D tentatively reads TRBD1 or TRBD2 (5 bases each). The CDR3 runs to 12 residues. Trimming stripped 7 bases from V and 6 bases from J, with 9 bases between. Germline-derived CDR1 and CDR2 are WSHSY and SAAADI. The CDR3 region is CASIGDAGELFF. CDR3 in DNA: TGCGCCAGCATTGGGGACGCCGGGGAGCTGTTTTTT.

This chain links TRBV28 with TRBJ1-5; tentative D call: TRBD1 (5 bases). The CDR3 is 14 amino acids. Trimming took 6 bases from V and 2 from J, leaving 11 bases between them. Germline-derived CDR1 and CDR2 are MDHEN and SYDVKM. The CDR3 DNA sequence: TGTGCCAGCAGCCAGGGAGTAGGCAATCAGCCCCAGCATTTT. Residues: CASSQGVGNQPQHF.

The V gene is TRBV2, the J gene TRBJ2-5; tentatively, D is TRBD1 or TRBD2 (6 bases each). This CDR3 comprises 14 residues. V gave up 7 bases and J gave up 1 base, with 13 bases separating them. CDR1 SNHLY and CDR2 FYNNEI come from the germline V gene. CDR3 DNA: TGTGCCAGCATAGGATGGGGGGCCCAAGAGACCCAGTACTTC. Its protein product is CASIGWGAQETQYF.

The V and J genes are TRBV29-1 and TRBJ2-3; D is perhaps TRBD2 (5 bases). The V end lost 3 bases, the J end lost 0 bases, and 10 bases lay between the germline ends. CDR1 is SQVTM, CDR2 ANQGSEA, per germline. This CDR3 has 14 residues. DNA of the CDR3: TGCAGCGTTGATCTGGGAGATAGCACAGATACGCAGTATTTT. Translation: CSVDLGDSTDTQYF.

This chain joins TRBV27 and TRBJ2-1, with 11 nucleotides matching TRBD2. Trimming cost V 5 bases and J 2 bases; bases outside gene matches: 8. From germline, CDR1 is MNHEY and CDR2 SMNVEV (reference sequence). The CDR3 has 17 residues. In DNA, the CDR3 is TGTGCCAGCAGTATACCCTCACTAGCGGGGGCCTACAATGAGCAGTTCTTC. It yields the protein CASSIPSLAGAYNEQFF.

V and J are TRBV7-3 and TRBJ2-5; TRBD2 agrees at 16 bases. V was pared by 1 base and J by 3 bases, with 11 bases of the junction left unmatched. CDR1 and CDR2 (germline): SGHTA, FQGTGA. The CDR3 totals 20 residues. In DNA, the CDR3 is TGTGCCAGCAGCTTAAGTCCCCCGGGACTAGCGGGGGGGGACGAAGAGACCCAGTACTTC. The encoded protein is CASSLSPPGLAGGDEETQYF.